Sequencing of this T cell receptor (beta chain) was carried out in a study of T cell repertoires in cytomegalovirus infection (dated by TCRdb to about 2019). Broadly, across the study: The HLA type of each donor mattered for the analysis, because public TCR beta signatures pointed to carriage of CMV infection along with the matching HLA type.

The germline V gene supplies CDR1 SGHTA and CDR2 FQGTGA. Reading from cysteine to phenylalanine, the CDR3 counts 15 amino acids. The retained sequence is limited to the CDR3, 45 bases, with the frame set at the first base. After removal of 0 bases from V and 7 bases from J, the junction retains 3 bases not matched to a gene. This clonotype was seen repeatedly, ten times or more. No cognate antigen has been identified for it. No much larger clonotype is one base removed from it; base qualities were not supplied. Summary of the overall study and its limitations: Carriers of CMV infection plus the relevant HLA type were discriminated by the cumulative frequency of public TCR beta family members in the study cohort and in an independent 352-donor cohort. The ex vivo response was dominated by HLA-C-restricted CMV-specific TCR beta clonotypes, which also provided the single most frequent clonotype in two of eight donors.

The sample was run on an Illumina HiSeq 1500. The public reads were run again by TCRdb, first through fastp at Q25 and then through MiXCR, and only productive beta chains were kept. CDR3 protein duplicates are merged, each entry listing the most common genes and DNA. The sample has 150,000 to 200,000 distinct CDR3 sequences on record, roughly 14% of them singletons. The top ten clones comprise roughly a quarter of the sample. The chain was built from TRBV7-3 and TRBJ2-1, with 10 bases matching TRBD1. Sample: PBMCs. This receptor was taken from a human donor in good health (CMV status not recorded). Some clones in this sample may be carry-over from other donors' samples. The encoded CDR3 is CASSLTMGQGNEQFF. In nucleotides, the sequence is TGTGCCAGCAGCTTAACGATGGGACAGGGGAATGAGCAGTTCTTC. Here the CDR3 is joined to the reference TRBV7-3 and TRBJ2-1 genes, and the full variable domain is: GAGVSQTPSNKVTEKGKYVELRCDPISGHTALYWYRQSLGQGPEFLIYFQGTGAADDSGLPNDRFFAVRPEGSVSTLKIQRTERGDSAVYLCASSLTMGQGNEQFFGPGTRLTVL.